Listed here is a single T cell receptor beta chain. Its target is not known. Time point described: week 11, during vaccination. In every dose of vaccine, 300 ug of mutant IDH1 20-mer peptide was given alongside topical imiquimod. This entry belongs to a study of a mutant IDH1 vaccine in newly diagnosed glioma. Study at large: Before enrollment, patients got radiotherapy alone, temozolomide alone, or mostly the combination.

CDR1 and CDR2 from the germline V gene are ENHRY and SYGVKD. The length of the CDR3 is 15 residues. V gave up 4 bases and J gave up 3 bases; unmatched junction bases: 2. Measured with immunoSEQ multiplex PCR; TCRdb has only the in-frame clones, and not every one. The sample consists of just over 35,000 clones, 75% to 85% of them appearing once. The TCR was taken from a woman aged 25 to 39 with glioma. Some clones in this sample may be carry-over from other donors' samples. Sequences were derived from peripheral blood mononuclear cells (PBMCs), sampled from a glioma patient whose treatment included an IDH1 peptide vaccine. The chain carries TRBV10-3 and TRBJ2-2; 10 bases agree with TRBD2. CDR3 loop: CAISALAGDTGELFF. CDR3 nucleotides: TGTGCCATCAGTGCGCTAGCGGGAGACACCGGGGAGCTGTTTTTT.